Sequencing of this TCR beta chain was carried out in a study of blood T cells in healthy people across ages. This clonotype was found a few times. A second PCR of 7 to 11 cycles used a sample-barcoded 5' primer and a J-beta primer mix. MiXCR, run by TCRdb on the 5' RACE reads, gives a single entry per CDR3 protein. This repertoire shows some 1.4 million distinct CDR3 sequences, roughly 45% found once; its top ten account for roughly 7.7%. The sequence derives from a woman aged 18-30 years in good health. The specimen sequenced was blood.

The CDR3 is CASSEAGGLGQPQHF. The DNA of the CDR3 is TGTGCCAGCAGTGAAGCTGGGGGGCTCGGGCAGCCCCAGCATTTT. The chain is built from TRBV6-1 and TRBJ1-5; tentatively, D is TRBD1 (6 bases). The CDR3 length is 15 residues. Germline lookup yields CDR1 MNHNS and CDR2 SASEGT. Trimming cost V 0 bases and J 7 bases, with 13 bases left between them.